Sequencing of this TCR beta chain was carried out in a study of cytomegalovirus exposure and HLA in healthy donors. Points on this clone: Its antigen is undetermined.

The PCR used 60 Vbeta and 13 Jbeta primers. Here immunoSEQ multiplex PCR was the method, and the copy in TCRdb shows in-frame clones only, minus some. The sample includes about 73,000 clones, roughly 71% of them seen just once. General study results and limits: Reportedly, diagnosis of cytomegalovirus status by the classifier showed high specificity and sensitivity. It was in a later analysis that TCR association rates were seen to vary by HLA locus, highest for DRB1 and lowest for HLA-C. Some segments of the V type, notably TRBV6-2 and TRBV6-3, were excluded as indistinguishable.

Trimming removed 4 bases from V and 2 bases from J, with 11 bases in between. The CDR3 has 14 amino acids. CDR1 and CDR2 (germline): GTSNPN, SVGIG (reference sequence). What was sequenced was PBMCs. The V and J genes are TRBV30 and TRBJ1-4; the D is unclear. The TCR originated in a man between 65 and 85 years old in good health and CMV-seronegative. The CDR3 reads CAWNRGSTNEKLFF. The CDR3 DNA reads as TGTGCCTGGAATAGAGGTTCCACTAATGAAAAACTGTTTTTT.